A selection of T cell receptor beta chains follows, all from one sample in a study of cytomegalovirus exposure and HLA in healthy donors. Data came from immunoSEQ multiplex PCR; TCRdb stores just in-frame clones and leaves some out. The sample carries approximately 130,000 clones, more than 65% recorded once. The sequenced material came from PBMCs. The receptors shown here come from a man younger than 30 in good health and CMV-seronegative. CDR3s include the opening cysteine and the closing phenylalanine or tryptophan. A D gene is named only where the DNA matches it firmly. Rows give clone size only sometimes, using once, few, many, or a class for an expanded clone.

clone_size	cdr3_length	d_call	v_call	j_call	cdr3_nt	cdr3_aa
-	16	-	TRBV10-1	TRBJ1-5	TGCGCCAGCAGTGAGAAAAGGGGTGGACACAATCAGCCCCAGCATTTT	CASSEKRGGHNQPQHF
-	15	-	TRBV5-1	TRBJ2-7	TGCGCCAGCAGACCCGAAGGAGGGGTCCCAAACGAGCAGTACTTC	CASRPEGGVPNEQYF
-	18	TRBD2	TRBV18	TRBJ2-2	TGTGCCAGCTCACCGCTCGGACTAGCGGGGACGAACACCGGGGAGCTGTTTTTT	CASSPLGLAGTNTGELFF
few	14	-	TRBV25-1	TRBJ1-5	TGTGCCAGCAGTGGGAGTAATAGCAATCAGCCCCAGCATTTT	CASSGSNSNQPQHF
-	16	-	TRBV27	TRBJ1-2	TGTGCCAGCGGCCTCTTGACAGGATTTACTAACTATGGCTACACCTTC	CASGLLTGFTNYGYTF
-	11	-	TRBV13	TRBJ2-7	TGTGCCAGCAGCGCGACTGGTGAGCAGTACTTC	CASSATGEQYF
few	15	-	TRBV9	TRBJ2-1	TGTGCCAGCAGCGCCACAGGGATTTCCTACAATGAGCAGTTCTTC	CASSATGISYNEQFF
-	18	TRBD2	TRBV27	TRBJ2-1	TGTGCCAGCAGTCTCGGACTAGCGGGGGGGACGACTTACAATGAGCAGTTCTTC	CASSLGLAGGTTYNEQFF
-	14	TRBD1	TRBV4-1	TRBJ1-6	TGCGCCAGCAGCCAAGGACAGGGTGGGACACCCCTCCACTTT	CASSQGQGGTPLHF
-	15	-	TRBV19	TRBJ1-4	TGTGCCAGTCATCCAGGGATATCAGCTAATGAAAAACTGTTTTTT	CASHPGISANEKLFF
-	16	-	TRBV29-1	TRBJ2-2	TGCAGCGTTGAAGATCGAGCAAACGCGAACACCGGGGAGCTGTTTTTT	CSVEDRANANTGELFF
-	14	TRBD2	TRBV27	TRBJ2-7	TGTGCCAGCCACCGGGCGGGGGGGCCCTACGAGCAGTACTTC	CASHRAGGPYEQYF
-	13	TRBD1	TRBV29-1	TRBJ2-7	TGCAGCGTTGCCGGGACAGGGCCTCTCGAGCAGTACTTC	CSVAGTGPLEQYF
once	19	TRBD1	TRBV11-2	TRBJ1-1	TGTGCCAGCAGCTTCCCGAAGACCGGGACAGGGGCGGTGAACACTGAAGCTTTCTTT	CASSFPKTGTGAVNTEAFF
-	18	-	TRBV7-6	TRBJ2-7	TGTGCCAGCAGCTTAGAGGGGATTAGGCAGGCGAGCTCCTACGAGCAGTACTTC	CASSLEGIRQASSYEQYF
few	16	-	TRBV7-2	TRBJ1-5	TGTGCCAGCAGCTTGGGGACACCCGACCCCAATCAGCCCCAGCATTTT	CASSLGTPDPNQPQHF
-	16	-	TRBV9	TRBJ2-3	TGTGCCAGCAGCGACCGGGGACTTACTAGCACAGATACGCAGTATTTT	CASSDRGLTSTDTQYF
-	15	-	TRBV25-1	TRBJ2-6	TGTGCCAGCAGTGCCACAGGGACCGGGGCCAACGTCCTGACTTTC	CASSATGTGANVLTF
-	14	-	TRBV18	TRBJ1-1	TGTGCCAGCTCCCGACAGGTAACGAACACTGAAGCTTTCTTT	CASSRQVTNTEAFF
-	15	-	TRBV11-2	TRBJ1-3	TGTGCCAGCAGCCCAAGACAGGTCTCTGGAAACACCATATATTTT	CASSPRQVSGNTIYF
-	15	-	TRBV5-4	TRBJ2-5	TGTGCCAGCAGCTTGGAATGGGCAGGGGAGGAGACCCAGTACTTC	CASSLEWAGEETQYF
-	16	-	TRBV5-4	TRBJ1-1	TGTGCCAGCAGCTTTGCCCGTTCCAGGGGGAACACTGAAGCTTTCTTT	CASSFARSRGNTEAFF
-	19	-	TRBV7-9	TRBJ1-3	TGTGCCAGCAGCTCCCCGAGGGAGAACAGGGCCAGCTCTGGAAACACCATATATTTT	CASSSPRENRASSGNTIYF
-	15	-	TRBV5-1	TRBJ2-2	TGCGCCAGCAGCTTGGGGCCCTCGAACACCGGGGAGCTGTTTTTT	CASSLGPSNTGELFF
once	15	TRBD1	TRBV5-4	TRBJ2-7	TGTGCCAGCAGCTTGGCTGGTGGAGCAGGGGGCGAGCAGTACTTC	CASSLAGGAGGEQYF
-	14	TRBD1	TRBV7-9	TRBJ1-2	TGTGCCAGCAGCTTAGCGGGACAGTACTATGGCTACACCTTC	CASSLAGQYYGYTF
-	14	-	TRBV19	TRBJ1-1	TGTGCCAGTAGTATGAGGGAGGCGAACACTGAAGCTTTCTTT	CASSMREANTEAFF
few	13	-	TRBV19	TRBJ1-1	TGTGCCAGTAGTCGTGGTCGGGTCACTGAAGCTTTCTTT	CASSRGRVTEAFF
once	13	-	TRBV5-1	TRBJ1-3	TGCGCCAGCAGGGAGGGTACTGGAAACACCATATATTTT	CASREGTGNTIYF
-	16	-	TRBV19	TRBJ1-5	TGTGCCAGTAGTATAGAATCACCAGGGGCCACTCAGCCCCAGCATTTT	CASSIESPGATQPQHF